This T cell receptor beta chain was captured by sequencing in a study of T cell responses to AZD1222 COVID-19 vaccine. The protocol was immunoSEQ multiplex PCR, while the TCRdb copy is restricted to in-frame clones and leaves out a portion. The sample lists approximately 100,000 clones, about nine tenths occurring once. This clonotype originated in an adult in good health. The sample consisted of peripheral blood, taken on day 0 of AZD1222 vaccination.

In nucleotides, the CDR3 is TGTGCCAGCAGTGTCCGCCGCCATGTGGACGAGCAGTACTTC. Amino acids: CASSVRRHVDEQYF. This chain links TRBV6-2 or TRBV6-3 with TRBJ2-7; D uncertain. The V gene lost 5 bases and the J gene lost 5 bases, with 16 bases spanning the gap. The CDR3 is 14 residues long. Germline V gene sequence: CDR1 MNHEY, CDR2 SVGEGT.